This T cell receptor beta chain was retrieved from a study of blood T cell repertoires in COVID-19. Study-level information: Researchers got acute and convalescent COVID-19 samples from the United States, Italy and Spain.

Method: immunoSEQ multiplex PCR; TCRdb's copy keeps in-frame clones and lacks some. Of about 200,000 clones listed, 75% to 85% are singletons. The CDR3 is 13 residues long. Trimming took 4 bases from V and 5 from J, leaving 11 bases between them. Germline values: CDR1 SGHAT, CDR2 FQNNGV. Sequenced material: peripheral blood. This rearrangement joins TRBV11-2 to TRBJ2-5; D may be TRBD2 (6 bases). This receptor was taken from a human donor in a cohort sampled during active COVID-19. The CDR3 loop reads CASSSEGRETQYF. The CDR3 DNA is TGTGCCAGCAGCTCGGAGGGACGGGAGACCCAGTACTTC.